The rows below give T cell receptor beta chains drawn from one sample of a study of control samples from healthy donors and cancer patients. The data were produced by immunoSEQ multiplex PCR, yet TCRdb's version contains in-frame clones alone and is incomplete. The table records some 80,000 clones, around 92% of them present only once. Sequencing was done on a sample of blood. These receptors were obtained from a man aged 50 to 60 in good health. CDR3s include the opening cysteine and the closing phenylalanine or tryptophan. The order of the fields is D gene, V gene, clone size, J gene, CDR3 protein, CDR3 DNA. The D gene is left open where the match is weak. Size values are once, few and many counts, or a class for expanded clones, and some rows have none.

D gene: TRBD1
V gene: TRBV11-2
clone size: .
J gene: TRBJ1-4
CDR3 protein: CASSPGTGGEKLFF
CDR3 DNA: TGTGCCAGCAGCCCGGGGACAGGGGGGGAAAAACTGTTTTTT

D gene: .
V gene: TRBV18
clone size: .
J gene: TRBJ2-5
CDR3 protein: CASSPGSGQPNQETQYF
CDR3 DNA: TGTGCCAGCTCACCAGGGAGCGGCCAACCAAACCAAGAGACCCAGTACTTC

D gene: .
V gene: TRBV7-8
clone size: .
J gene: TRBJ1-1
CDR3 protein: CASCPPTAGMNTEAFF
CDR3 DNA: TGTGCCAGCTGCCCTCCGACTGCGGGGATGAACACTGAAGCTTTCTTT

D gene: .
V gene: TRBV9
clone size: .
J gene: TRBJ2-1
CDR3 protein: CASSVDKYNEQFF
CDR3 DNA: TGTGCCAGCAGCGTAGACAAATACAATGAGCAGTTCTTC

D gene: .
V gene: TRBV4-1
clone size: .
J gene: TRBJ2-2
CDR3 protein: CASSQANRVTGELFF
CDR3 DNA: TGCGCCAGCAGCCAAGCAAACAGGGTGACCGGGGAGCTGTTTTTT

D gene: .
V gene: TRBV30
clone size: .
J gene: TRBJ1-2
CDR3 protein: CAWSRLGGYTF
CDR3 DNA: TGTGCCTGGTCCCGGCTGGGCGGCTACACCTTC

D gene: .
V gene: TRBV19
clone size: .
J gene: TRBJ2-7
CDR3 protein: CASSPGLSSYEQYF
CDR3 DNA: TGTGCCAGTAGTCCCGGGCTCAGCTCCTACGAGCAGTACTTC

D gene: .
V gene: TRBV7-9
clone size: .
J gene: TRBJ1-1
CDR3 protein: CASSLGSGGDTEAFF
CDR3 DNA: TGTGCCAGCAGCTTAGGGAGCGGAGGGGACACTGAAGCTTTCTTT

D gene: .
V gene: TRBV15
clone size: few
J gene: TRBJ1-1
CDR3 protein: CATLRVGTEAFF
CDR3 DNA: TGTGCCACACTCAGGGTAGGGACTGAAGCTTTCTTT

D gene: TRBD1
V gene: TRBV24-1
clone size: .
J gene: TRBJ2-3
CDR3 protein: CATAGTGSLDTQYF
CDR3 DNA: TGTGCCACCGCCGGGACAGGGTCGTTGGATACGCAGTATTTT

D gene: .
V gene: TRBV5-1
clone size: .
J gene: TRBJ2-2
CDR3 protein: CASRNRGDTTNTGELFF
CDR3 DNA: TGCGCCAGCAGGAATAGAGGGGATACGACGAACACCGGGGAGCTGTTTTTT

D gene: TRBD1
V gene: TRBV5-1
clone size: .
J gene: TRBJ2-7
CDR3 protein: CASSLSWQGAQNEQYF
CDR3 DNA: TGCGCCAGCAGCTTGTCTTGGCAGGGGGCCCAAAACGAGCAGTACTTC

D gene: TRBD1
V gene: TRBV10-3
clone size: once
J gene: TRBJ2-2
CDR3 protein: CAISGTGGAGELFF
CDR3 DNA: TGTGCCATCAGCGGGACAGGTGGAGCCGGGGAGCTGTTTTTT

D gene: TRBD1
V gene: TRBV6-5
clone size: .
J gene: TRBJ1-1
CDR3 protein: CASSSGQGNTEAFF
CDR3 DNA: TGTGCCAGCAGTTCGGGACAGGGTAACACTGAAGCTTTCTTT

D gene: .
V gene: TRBV15
clone size: .
J gene: TRBJ2-2
CDR3 protein: CATSRGIGGPNTGELFF
CDR3 DNA: TGTGCCACCAGCAGAGGAATAGGGGGACCGAACACCGGGGAGCTGTTTTTT

D gene: .
V gene: TRBV5-1
clone size: .
J gene: TRBJ2-7
CDR3 protein: CASSLVAGKDEQYF
CDR3 DNA: TGCGCCAGCAGCTTGGTGGCAGGGAAGGACGAGCAGTACTTC

D gene: .
V gene: TRBV7-3
clone size: .
J gene: TRBJ2-3
CDR3 protein: CASSLGATDTQYF
CDR3 DNA: TGTGCCAGCAGCTTAGGGGCCACAGATACGCAGTATTTT

D gene: .
V gene: TRBV12-3/TRBV12-4
clone size: .
J gene: TRBJ2-2
CDR3 protein: CASRYTGELFF
CDR3 DNA: TGTGCCAGCAGATACACCGGGGAGCTGTTTTTT

D gene: .
V gene: TRBV12-3/TRBV12-4
clone size: .
J gene: TRBJ1-6
CDR3 protein: CASSLFSDSPLHF
CDR3 DNA: TGTGCCAGCAGTTTATTTTCGGATTCACCCCTCCACTTT

D gene: .
V gene: TRBV2
clone size: .
J gene: TRBJ1-1
CDR3 protein: CASRGGGYRSGTEAFF
CDR3 DNA: TGTGCCAGCAGAGGGGGGGGATACAGGAGCGGCACTGAAGCTTTCTTT

D gene: TRBD2
V gene: TRBV14
clone size: .
J gene: TRBJ2-1
CDR3 protein: CASSHFSGGVSYNEQFF
CDR3 DNA: TGTGCCAGCAGCCACTTTAGCGGGGGGGTCTCCTACAATGAGCAGTTCTTC

D gene: .
V gene: TRBV7-8
clone size: .
J gene: TRBJ2-5
CDR3 protein: CASNLGLQETQYF
CDR3 DNA: TGTGCCAGCAATCTGGGCCTTCAAGAGACCCAGTACTTC

D gene: .
V gene: TRBV9
clone size: .
J gene: TRBJ2-1
CDR3 protein: CASGTNPGEPYNEQFF
CDR3 DNA: TGTGCCAGCGGCACAAACCCAGGGGAACCCTACAATGAGCAGTTCTTC

D gene: .
V gene: TRBV6-2/TRBV6-3
clone size: once
J gene: TRBJ1-5
CDR3 protein: CASSHHSNQPQHF
CDR3 DNA: TGTGCCAGCAGCCACCATAGCAATCAGCCCCAGCATTTT

D gene: .
V gene: TRBV24-1
clone size: .
J gene: TRBJ2-2
CDR3 protein: CATSRGTSPGELFF
CDR3 DNA: TGTGCCACCAGTCGAGGGACCTCGCCCGGGGAGCTGTTTTTT

D gene: TRBD1
V gene: TRBV2
clone size: .
J gene: TRBJ1-2
CDR3 protein: CASSEAGQGIAGYTF
CDR3 DNA: TGTGCCAGCAGTGAAGCGGGACAGGGAATAGCTGGCTACACCTTC

D gene: .
V gene: TRBV27
clone size: .
J gene: TRBJ1-1
CDR3 protein: CASSFRVSNTEAFF
CDR3 DNA: TGTGCCAGCAGTTTCAGGGTATCGAACACTGAAGCTTTCTTT

D gene: .
V gene: TRBV24-1
clone size: .
J gene: TRBJ2-1
CDR3 protein: CATSDGPYNEQFF
CDR3 DNA: TGTGCCACCAGTGATGGCCCTTACAATGAGCAGTTCTTC

D gene: .
V gene: TRBV5-6
clone size: .
J gene: TRBJ1-5
CDR3 protein: CASSLARALGNQPQHF
CDR3 DNA: TGTGCCAGCAGCTTGGCCAGGGCCCTCGGCAATCAGCCCCAGCATTTT

D gene: TRBD1
V gene: TRBV2
clone size: .
J gene: TRBJ1-1
CDR3 protein: CASLRQGVATEAFF
CDR3 DNA: TGTGCCAGCCTCCGACAGGGGGTAGCCACTGAAGCTTTCTTT

D gene: TRBD1
V gene: TRBV15
clone size: .
J gene: TRBJ1-6
CDR3 protein: CATSKDRDNSPLHF
CDR3 DNA: TGTGCCACCAGCAAGGACAGGGATAATTCACCCCTCCACTTT

D gene: TRBD1
V gene: TRBV18
clone size: .
J gene: TRBJ1-2
CDR3 protein: CASSPWTGTNYGYTF
CDR3 DNA: TGTGCCAGCTCACCTTGGACAGGAACTAACTATGGCTACACCTTC

D gene: TRBD1
V gene: TRBV3-1/TRBV3-2
clone size: .
J gene: TRBJ1-1
CDR3 protein: CASSSTGGNTEAFF
CDR3 DNA: TGTGCCAGCAGCTCGACAGGGGGTAACACTGAAGCTTTCTTT

D gene: .
V gene: TRBV5-4
clone size: .
J gene: TRBJ1-5
CDR3 protein: CASSLDRSNQPQHF
CDR3 DNA: TGTGCCAGCAGCTTGGACAGGTCCAATCAGCCCCAGCATTTT

D gene: .
V gene: TRBV10-3
clone size: few
J gene: TRBJ2-7
CDR3 protein: CAISGTGSSYEQYF
CDR3 DNA: TGTGCCATCAGTGGCACAGGAAGCTCCTACGAGCAGTACTTC

D gene: TRBD1
V gene: TRBV30
clone size: .
J gene: TRBJ1-4
CDR3 protein: CAWRHRGGATNEKLFF
CDR3 DNA: TGTGCCTGGAGGCACAGGGGGGGGGCAACTAATGAAAAACTGTTTTTT

D gene: .
V gene: TRBV29-1
clone size: once
J gene: TRBJ1-2
CDR3 protein: CSVEDSSGNYGYTF
CDR3 DNA: TGCAGCGTTGAAGATTCAAGTGGGAACTATGGCTACACCTTC

D gene: .
V gene: TRBV6-5
clone size: .
J gene: TRBJ2-7
CDR3 protein: CASSLDSYEQYF
CDR3 DNA: TGTGCCAGCAGTTTAGACTCGTACGAGCAGTACTTC

D gene: .
V gene: TRBV11-2
clone size: .
J gene: TRBJ1-6
CDR3 protein: CASSKPSPDSPLHF
CDR3 DNA: TGTGCCAGCAGCAAACCTTCTCCGGATTCACCCCTCCACTTT

D gene: .
V gene: TRBV6-1
clone size: .
J gene: TRBJ1-6
CDR3 protein: CASSEEESTISPLHF
CDR3 DNA: TGTGCCAGCAGTGAAGAAGAGTCGACAATCTCACCCCTCCACTTT

D gene: .
V gene: TRBV25-1
clone size: .
J gene: TRBJ1-1
CDR3 protein: CASSESQRNTEAFF
CDR3 DNA: TGTGCCAGCAGTGAGAGCCAAAGAAACACTGAAGCTTTCTTT

D gene: .
V gene: TRBV27
clone size: .
J gene: TRBJ2-4
CDR3 protein: CASPRAGGEWVAKNIQYF
CDR3 DNA: TGTGCCAGCCCTAGGGCAGGGGGGGAGTGGGTAGCCAAAAACATTCAGTACTTC

D gene: TRBD1
V gene: TRBV18
clone size: .
J gene: TRBJ1-5
CDR3 protein: CASSPGTGFSNQPQHF
CDR3 DNA: TGTGCCAGCTCACCCGGGACAGGTTTTAGCAATCAGCCCCAGCATTTT

D gene: .
V gene: TRBV10-2
clone size: .
J gene: TRBJ1-5
CDR3 protein: CASSDNTGQPQHF
CDR3 DNA: TGCGCCAGCAGTGACAATACAGGTCAGCCCCAGCATTTT

D gene: .
V gene: TRBV6-2/TRBV6-3
clone size: .
J gene: TRBJ2-5
CDR3 protein: CASSSSRGGETQYF
CDR3 DNA: TGTGCCAGCAGTTCGTCCAGGGGAGGGGAGACCCAGTACTTC

D gene: .
V gene: TRBV5-4
clone size: .
J gene: TRBJ2-7
CDR3 protein: CASSVGSDEQYF
CDR3 DNA: TGTGCCAGCAGCGTGGGGAGTGACGAGCAGTACTTC

D gene: .
V gene: TRBV20-1
clone size: .
J gene: TRBJ1-5
CDR3 protein: CSASLPGGVDQPQHF
CDR3 DNA: TGCAGTGCTAGTCTACCAGGCGGTGTGGATCAGCCCCAGCATTTT

D gene: TRBD2
V gene: TRBV11-2
clone size: once
J gene: TRBJ2-3
CDR3 protein: CASSTGTSGSDTQYF
CDR3 DNA: TGTGCCAGCAGCACCGGGACTAGCGGATCAGATACGCAGTATTTT

D gene: .
V gene: TRBV6-6
clone size: few
J gene: TRBJ1-1
CDR3 protein: CASEPTRNTEAFF
CDR3 DNA: TGTGCCAGCGAACCGACCCGGAACACTGAAGCTTTCTTT

D gene: TRBD2
V gene: TRBV7-9
clone size: .
J gene: TRBJ2-1
CDR3 protein: CASSLSGGSYNEQFF
CDR3 DNA: TGTGCCAGCAGCCTTAGCGGGGGTTCCTACAATGAGCAGTTCTTC